Shown below are 19 T cell receptor beta chains from a single sample sequenced in a study of CD8 T cells in ankylosing spondylitis. Via MiXCR, TCRdb re-called the 5' RACE reads, giving one row per CDR3 protein. The sample lists around 490,000 distinct CDR3 sequences; less than 6% were seen once. Regarding the study as a whole: Blood from ankylosing spondylitis patients appeared to carry a characteristic eight-variant TCR beta motif.

No antigen has been identified for these receptors. Sequencing input: blood, either unsorted or a sorted T cell fraction (not recorded which). Source of these receptors: a male donor with ankylosing spondylitis.

This clonotype occurred many times. The J gene is TRBJ1-5, the V gene TRBV12-3 or TRBV12-4; 10 nucleotides match TRBD1. CDR3 length: 15 amino acids. Germline trimming cut 6 bases from V and 10 bases from J; bases unmatched to any gene: 12. CDR3 amino acids: CASSQYGTGDLPQHF. The CDR3 DNA follows: TGTGCCAGCAGCCAATACGGGACAGGGGATCTCCCCCAGCATTTT.

Many counts were recorded for this clonotype. This chain uses TRBV4-3 with TRBJ1-5, with D possibly TRBD1 on 5 matching bases. The germline CDR1 and CDR2 sequences are LGHNA and YSLEER. The CDR3 has 15 residues. Trimming removed 5 bases from V and 3 bases from J, with 14 bases in between. This CDR3 is CASSAGTSDNQPQHF. CDR3 bases: TGCGCCAGCAGCGCCGGGACGTCTGACAATCAGCCCCAGCATTTT.

At least ten counts were recorded for this clonotype. The chain links TRBV6-2 or TRBV6-3 to TRBJ2-7; 10 bases match TRBD2. With V trimmed by 7 bases and J by 5 bases, 5 bases remained unmatched. Germline V gene sequence: CDR1 MNHEY, CDR2 SVGEGT. This CDR3 is built from 13 residues. CDR3 residues: CASILAGANEQYF. CDR3 in DNA: TGTGCCAGCATCCTAGCGGGAGCGAACGAGCAGTACTTC.

This clonotype turned up a few times. The chain employs TRBV6-5 and TRBJ1-1; D is uncertain. The V end was cut by 0 bases, the J end by 7 bases, with 15 bases between. Per the germline V gene, CDR1 is MNHEY and CDR2 is SVGAGI. The CDR3 spans 15 residues. The CDR3 nucleotides read TGTGCCAGCAGTTACTCGGGAGCTCTCCTAAATGAAGCTTTCTTT. This sequence encodes CASSYSGALLNEAFF.

This clonotype was seen ten or more times. CDR3 region: CSVLGGGTGELFF. The DNA for the CDR3 is TGCAGCGTGCTCGGGGGGGGCACCGGGGAGCTGTTTTTT. This chain uses TRBV29-1 with TRBJ2-2; TRBD2 matches at 8 bases. The germline V gene has CDR1 SQVTM and CDR2 ANQGSEA. Trimming took 6 bases from V and 4 from J; bases not matched to a gene: 4. This CDR3 spans 13 amino acids.

This clonotype has ten or more counts. The chain recombines TRBV12-3 or TRBV12-4 with TRBJ2-5; D uncertain. CDR3 size: 14 residues. V dropped 7 bases and J dropped 1 base, with 13 bases sitting between them. The CDR3 sequence is CASTLGSLQETQYF. CDR3 coding DNA: TGTGCCAGCACCCTAGGAAGCCTCCAAGAGACCCAGTACTTC.

This clonotype was recorded many times. The rearrangement joins TRBV20-1 to TRBJ2-5, with 12 positions matching TRBD2. Trimming cost V 0 bases and J 4 bases; bases outside gene matches: 12. The germline V gene encodes CDR1 DFQATT and CDR2 SNEGSKA (reference sequence). This CDR3 comprises 18 residues. CDR3 loop: CSAREVWLAGGPSETQYF. The CDR3 nucleotides read TGCAGTGCTAGAGAAGTGTGGCTAGCGGGAGGGCCCTCAGAGACCCAGTACTTC.

There are many counts of this clonotype. The chain joins TRBV3-1 to TRBJ2-5, with D possibly being TRBD1 or TRBD2 (5 bases each). V shed 2 bases and J shed 7 bases, with 14 bases lying between them. CDR1 and CDR2 from the germline V gene are LGHDT and YNNKEL (reference sequence). The CDR3 has 14 residues. CDR3 bases: TGTGCCAGCAGCCAAAATTGGGGCGGAGGGACCCAGTACTTC. This encodes CASSQNWGGGTQYF.

There are many counts of this clonotype. V and J are TRBV6-5 and TRBJ2-3; no definite D call. V lost 2 bases and J 2 bases, leaving 11 bases between the germline ends. The CDR3 loop spans 15 amino acids. Germline values: CDR1 MNHEY, CDR2 SVGAGI. CDR3 sequence reads: CASSYHRPYTDTQYF. The CDR3 DNA follows: TGTGCCAGCAGTTACCACCGGCCCTACACAGATACGCAGTATTTT.

At least ten counts were recorded for this clonotype. The chain links TRBV5-1 to TRBJ2-7; 7 bases are shared with TRBD1. There are 14 residues in the CDR3. Germline lookup yields CDR1 SGHRS and CDR2 YFSETQ. The V and J ends lost 6 bases and 2 bases, in that order; junction bases with no gene match: 8. The CDR3 sequence is CASNSRGQTYEQYF. The CDR3, as DNA: TGCGCCAGCAATAGTAGGGGACAGACCTACGAGCAGTACTTC.

This clonotype turned up a few times. This rearrangement joins TRBV5-1 to TRBJ2-1; weak D call: TRBD2 (6 bases). Germline V gene sequence: CDR1 SGHRS, CDR2 YFSETQ. The CDR3 is 16 amino acids. Trimming shortened V by 0 bases and J by 3 bases, and 13 bases separated the two germline ends. The CDR3 region has the DNA TGCGCCAGCAGCTTGGGGTCCGGGGGATACTACAATGAGCAGTTCTTC. Protein product: CASSLGSGGYYNEQFF.

There are many counts of this clonotype. The V gene is TRBV20-1, the J gene TRBJ1-1; no firm D call. The CDR3 is 11 residues long. Trimming took off 3 bases at V and 8 bases at J, with 10 bases between the two ends. CDR1 DFQATT and CDR2 SNEGSKA come from the germline V gene (reference sequence). CDR3 nucleotides: TGCAGTGCTAGTCGCGGGCCAGAAGCTTTCTTT. This encodes CSASRGPEAFF.

This clonotype has only a few counts. The V gene is TRBV6-2 or TRBV6-3, the J gene TRBJ2-1; tentatively, D is TRBD2 (6 bases). The length of the CDR3 is 16 residues. The germline V gene encodes CDR1 MNHEY and CDR2 SVGEGT. V lost 4 bases and J lost 9, with 22 bases in between. In DNA, the CDR3 is TGTGCCAGCAGTTCCCCGAGACGGGAGTATCGGGGTGAGCAGTTCTTC. The encoded protein is CASSSPRREYRGEQFF.

This clonotype was found many times. The chain is built from TRBV5-1 and TRBJ1-1; tentatively, D is TRBD1 (5 bases). CDR3 size: 15 residues. CDR1 is SGHRS, CDR2 YFSETQ, per germline. Trimming cost V 4 bases and J 5 bases, with 18 bases left between them. The CDR3 DNA follows: TGCGCCAGCAGCGGGGGGGTCCTGGGGGAAACTGAAGCTTTCTTT. Encoded protein: CASSGGVLGETEAFF.

This clonotype showed up many times. The chain carries TRBV6-2 or TRBV6-3 and TRBJ2-7; D not certain. CDR1 is MNHEY and CDR2 is SVGEGT in the germline V gene. This CDR3 contains 15 residues. Trimming removed 2 bases at V and 0 bases at J, with 11 bases between. DNA for the CDR3: TGTGCCAGCAGTTACCGGTGGACGGCCTCCTACGAGCAGTACTTC. Its translation: CASSYRWTASYEQYF.

This clonotype occurred many times. The chain employs TRBV5-1 and TRBJ2-2; a possible D gene is TRBD2 (5 bases). The CDR3 spans 15 residues. V dropped 0 bases and J dropped 6 bases, with 12 bases sitting between them. Germline V gene data show CDR1 as SGHRS and CDR2 as YFSETQ. CDR3 protein: CASSLVSGMAGELFF. The CDR3 DNA reads TGCGCCAGCAGCTTGGTATCGGGGATGGCCGGGGAGCTGTTTTTT.

This clonotype showed up many times. This chain links TRBV4-2 with TRBJ1-2; D possibly corresponds to TRBD1 (5 bases). The germline gives CDR1 LGHNA, CDR2 YNFKEQ. This CDR3 spans 12 amino acids. V lost 2 bases and J 9 bases, leaving 10 bases between the germline ends. CDR3 sequence (DNA): TGTGCCAGCAGCCAAACCCAGGGCAGCTACACCTTC. Amino acid sequence: CASSQTQGSYTF.

In this sample, this clonotype turned up many times. J is TRBJ2-3 and V is TRBV11-2; 9 bases map to TRBD1. In germline, CDR1 is SGHAT, CDR2 FQNNGV. V trimming: 8 bases; J trimming: 3 bases; junction bases outside the gene matches: 9. The CDR3 runs 15 residues. The CDR3 sequence is CASGLPGQGTDTQYF. For the CDR3, the DNA is TGTGCCAGCGGGCTGCCGGGACAGGGAACAGATACGCAGTATTTT. Variable domain in full (rest from reference TRBV11-2 and TRBJ2-3): EAGVAQSPRYKIIEKRQSVAFWCNPISGHATLYWYQQILGQGPKLLIQFQNNGVVDDSQLPKDRFSAERLKGVDSTLKIQPAKLEDSAVYLCASGLPGQGTDTQYFGPGTRLTVL.

The genes are TRBV11-2 and TRBJ2-2, with a weak D call TRBD1 (5 bases). The CDR3 extends over 16 amino acids. The V gene's germline CDR1 is SGHAT and CDR2 FQNNGV. Trimming removed 7 bases at V and 0 bases at J, with 15 bases between. For the CDR3, the DNA is TGTGCCAGCACCAACGTAGGGGTCACGAACACCGGGGAGCTGTTTTTT. Its protein is CASTNVGVTNTGELFF.